This T cell receptor (beta chain) originates from a study of T cell responses to AZD1222 COVID-19 vaccine. Study findings and constraints: Repertoires were obtained only post-peak T cell response. Clonal diversity was possibly underestimated; the donors were predominantly white British and more often female.

Assay: immunoSEQ multiplex PCR; the TCRdb copy retains only in-frame clones and omits some. The repertoire holds tens of thousands of clones, with around nine tenths as singletons. Of note for this clone: As yet, its antigen is unknown.

Per the germline V gene, CDR1 is SGHRS and CDR2 is YFSETQ. This CDR3 comprises 13 residues. V gave up 2 bases and J gave up 2 bases, with 6 bases separating them. The chain links TRBV5-1 to TRBJ2-3; D tentatively fits TRBD1 or TRBD2 (5 bases each). The material sequenced was peripheral blood, taken 28 days after the second dose of the MenACWY control vaccine. This receptor was identified in an adult who received the MenACWY meningococcal vaccine as a control. Here the CDR3 reads CASSFGTTDTQYF. The CDR3 DNA is TGCGCCAGCAGCTTTGGGACCACAGATACGCAGTATTTT.